This entry lists 10 T cell receptor beta chains sequenced from one sample in a study of technical replicates of blood from several donors. TCRdb keeps only in-frame clones here, not all; method: immunoSEQ multiplex PCR. The sample lists fewer than 75,000 clones, roughly 90% seen once, with around 5% in the top ten. The sample was PBMCs. The receptors stem from a human donor in good health. Some clones in this sample may be carry-over from other donors' samples.

The chain couples TRBV9 to TRBJ1-6; possibly TRBD1 for D (5 bases). Germline V gene lookup returns CDR1 SGDLS and CDR2 YYNGEE. V gave up 0 bases and J gave up 7 bases, with 8 bases separating them. The CDR3 spans 14 residues. The DNA for the CDR3 is TGTGCCAGCAGCGTAGGCGGGGGGAATTCACCCCTCCACTTT. This translates into CASSVGGGNSPLHF.

The chain carries TRBV7-6 and TRBJ1-1; TRBD1 might be the D (5 bases). The CDR3 has 14 residues. Trimming took off 4 bases at V and 3 bases at J, with 12 bases between the two ends. Germline V gives CDR1 SGHVS, CDR2 FNYEAQ. The CDR3 protein is CASSSPGGDTEAFF. The CDR3 bases are TGTGCCAGCAGCTCTCCGGGGGGGGACACTGAAGCTTTCTTT.

The V gene is TRBV28, the J gene TRBJ1-2, with 9 bases that match TRBD1. Losses at the gene ends were 5 bases for V and 5 bases for J; bases not matched to a gene: 6. This CDR3 contains 14 residues. Germline V lookup: CDR1 MDHEN, CDR2 SYDVKM. The CDR3 loop is CASSPRDRVYGYTF. In DNA, the CDR3 is TGTGCCAGCAGTCCCCGGGACAGGGTATATGGCTACACCTTC.

The chain employs TRBV7-2 and TRBJ1-2; tentatively, D is TRBD1 (6 bases). The CDR3 covers 12 residues. Trimming removed 5 bases at V and 8 bases at J, with 12 bases between. CDR1 is SGHTA and CDR2 is FQGNSA in the germline V gene. This CDR3 reads CASSNQGYGYTF. DNA of the CDR3: TGTGCCAGCAGCAACCAGGGGTACGGCTACACCTTC.

The V call is TRBV11-2, the J call TRBJ2-3; perhaps TRBD1 as D (6 bases). The length of the CDR3 is 14 residues. V lost 5 bases and J 1 base, leaving 10 bases between the germline ends. CDR1 is SGHAT and CDR2 is FQNNGV in the germline V gene. The DNA of the CDR3 is TGTGCCAGCAGCACCCGACAGGGCACAGATACGCAGTATTTT. This sequence encodes CASSTRQGTDTQYF.

This clone has only one observation. V usage is TRBV10-3 and J usage is TRBJ1-5; D is uncertain. V gave up 3 bases and J gave up 6 bases, with 6 bases separating them. CDR1 and CDR2 from the germline V gene are ENHRY and SYGVKD. The CDR3 runs to 12 residues. CDR3 nucleotide sequence: TGTGCCATCAGTGACGGCGGTCAGCCCCAGCATTTT. Amino acid sequence: CAISDGGQPQHF.

This chain joins TRBV4-1 and TRBJ2-7, with D maybe TRBD1 (7 bases). V lost 5 bases, J lost 3 bases, and 14 bases lay in between. This CDR3 region has 14 residues. In germline, CDR1 is MGHRA, CDR2 YSYEKL. CDR3 region: CASSARGVGYEQYF. The CDR3 DNA is TGCGCCAGCAGCGCCAGGGGGGTGGGCTACGAGCAGTACTTC.

The chain couples TRBV2 to TRBJ1-1; no firm D call. The V gene lost 7 bases and the J gene lost 5 bases, with 17 bases spanning the gap. Germline values: CDR1 SNHLY, CDR2 FYNNEI. The CDR3 is 14 amino acids. This CDR3 reads CASMEATIYTEAFF. CDR3 DNA: TGTGCCAGCATGGAAGCGACAATCTATACTGAAGCTTTCTTT.

In the case of this clone: In the same sample, other DNA sequences code for this CDR3. The gene calls are TRBV7-9 and TRBJ1-1; 9 bases line up with TRBD1. The germline V gene has CDR1 SEHNR and CDR2 FQNEAQ (reference sequence). V shed 3 bases and J 0 bases; nucleotides not matched to a gene: 2. The CDR3 contains 15 residues. CDR3 nucleotide sequence: TGTGCCAGCAGCTTGGGGACAGGGATGAACACTGAAGCTTTCTTT. Translated: CASSLGTGMNTEAFF. Combining the CDR3 with reference TRBV7-9 and TRBJ1-1 gives the whole variable domain DTGVSQNPRHKITKRGQNVTFRCDPISEHNRLYWYRQTLGQGPEFLTYFQNEAQLEKSRLLSDRFSAERPKGSFSTLEIQRTEQGDSAMYLCASSLGTGMNTEAFFGQGTRLTVV.

V and J are TRBV5-1 and TRBJ2-5, with D possibly being TRBD1 (6 bases). Germline V gene lookup returns CDR1 SGHRS and CDR2 YFSETQ. Trimming left V 1 base short and J 5 bases short, with 12 bases between. The CDR3 extends over 14 amino acids. The CDR3 bases are TGCGCCAGCAGCTTGACAGGGACCATGGAGACCCAGTACTTC. Translation gives CASSLTGTMETQYF.